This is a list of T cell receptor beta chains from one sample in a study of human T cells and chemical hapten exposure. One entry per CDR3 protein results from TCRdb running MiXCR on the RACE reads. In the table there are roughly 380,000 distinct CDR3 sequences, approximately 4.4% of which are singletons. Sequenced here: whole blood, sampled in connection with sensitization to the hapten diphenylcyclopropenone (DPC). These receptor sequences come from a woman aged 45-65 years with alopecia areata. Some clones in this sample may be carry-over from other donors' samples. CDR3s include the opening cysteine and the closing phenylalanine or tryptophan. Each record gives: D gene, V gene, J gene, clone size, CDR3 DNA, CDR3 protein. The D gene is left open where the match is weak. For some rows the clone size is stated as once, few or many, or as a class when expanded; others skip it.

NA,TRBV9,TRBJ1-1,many,TGTGCCAGCAGCGTGGGGACCGGTCAGAACACTGAAGCTTTCTTT,CASSVGTGQNTEAFF
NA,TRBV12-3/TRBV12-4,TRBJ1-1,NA,TGTGCCAGCATAACGGGGGTAGGCACTGAAGCTTTCTTT,CASITGVGTEAFF
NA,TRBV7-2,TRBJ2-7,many,TGTGCCAGCAGCCGCCCTGAGTACGACGAGCAGTACTTC,CASSRPEYDEQYF
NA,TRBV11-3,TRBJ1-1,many,TGTGCCAGCAGCGCGACCCCTTCGGGCTCTGAAGCTTTCTTT,CASSATPSGSEAFF
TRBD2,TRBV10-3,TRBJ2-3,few,TGTGCCATCAGTCGGGGGGATAGCGGGAGGGACACAGATACGCAGTATTTT,CAISRGDSGRDTDTQYF
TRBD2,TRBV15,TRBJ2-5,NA,TGTGCCACCAGCAGAGATCGAAGCGGGGTAGCGGGGTTCGGGACCCAGTACTTC,CATSRDRSGVAGFGTQYF
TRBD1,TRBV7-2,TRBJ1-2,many,TGTGCCAGCAGCCCCCGTGCAGGGGGCTATGGCTACACCTTC,CASSPRAGGYGYTF
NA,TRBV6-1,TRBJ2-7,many,TGTGCCAGCAGTTTTGACCCGAGCTCCTACGAGCAGTACTTC,CASSFDPSSYEQYF
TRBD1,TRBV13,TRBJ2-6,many,TGTGCCAGCAGCTCCCGGACAGGGGGCACTGGGGCCAACGTCCTGACTTTC,CASSSRTGGTGANVLTF
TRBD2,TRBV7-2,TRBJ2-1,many,TGTGCCAGCAGCCTATATCAAGCGGGATCCTACAATGAGCAGTTCTTC,CASSLYQAGSYNEQFF
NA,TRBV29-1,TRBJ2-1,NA,TGCAGCGTTGAAAGACTGACCCGGACGAATGAGCAGTTCTTC,CSVERLTRTNEQFF
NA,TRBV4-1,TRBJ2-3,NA,TGCGCCAGCAGCCAAGAAGGGGAAGATACGCAGTATTTT,CASSQEGEDTQYF
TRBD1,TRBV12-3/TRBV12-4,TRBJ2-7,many,TGTGCCAGCAGTCTCCGGACAGGGGCCTACGAGCAGTACTTC,CASSLRTGAYEQYF
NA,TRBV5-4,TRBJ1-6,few,TGTGCCAGCAGCTTGGACTTCGGACAGTTTCTGGATTCACCCCTCCACTTT,CASSLDFGQFLDSPLHF
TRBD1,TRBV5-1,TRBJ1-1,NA,TGCGCCAGCAGCTTGGGACAGGGAAACTTGAAAACTGAAGCTTTCTTT,CASSLGQGNLKTEAFF
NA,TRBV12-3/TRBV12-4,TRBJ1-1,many,TGTGCCAGCAGTTCGAGCAGGTATAAGAACACTGAAGCTTTCTTT,CASSSSRYKNTEAFF
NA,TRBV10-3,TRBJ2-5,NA,TGTGCCATCAGTGACGTTGGACAGCCGGGGGAGACCCAGTACTTC,CAISDVGQPGETQYF
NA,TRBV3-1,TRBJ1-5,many,TGTGCCAGCAGCCAGGGCTCTCAGCCCCAGCATTTT,CASSQGSQPQHF
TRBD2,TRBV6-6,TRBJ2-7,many,TGTGCCAGCAGTTCGGGTAGCGGGAGAAGCGAGCAGTACTTC,CASSSGSGRSEQYF
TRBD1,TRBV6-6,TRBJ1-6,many,TGTGCCAGCATCGCACAGGGGGGGAATTCACCCCTCCACTTT,CASIAQGGNSPLHF
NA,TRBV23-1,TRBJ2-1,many,TGCGCCAGCATCCGGGGGCCCTCCTACAATGAGCAGTTCTTC,CASIRGPSYNEQFF
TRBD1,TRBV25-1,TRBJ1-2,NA,TGTGCCAGCAGTGTAACTGGGACAGGGAGGTATGGCTACACCTTC,CASSVTGTGRYGYTF
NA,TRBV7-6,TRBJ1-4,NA,TGTGCCAGCAGCTTATCTACAGGAGCCGAAAAACTGTTTTTT,CASSLSTGAEKLFF
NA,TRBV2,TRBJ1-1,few,TGTGCCAGCCACCCGGACAGATTGAACACTGAAGCTTTCTTT,CASHPDRLNTEAFF
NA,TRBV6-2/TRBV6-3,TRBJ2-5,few,TGTGCCAGCAGCCTCATCAGGAGGGAAGAGACCCAGTACTTC,CASSLIRREETQYF
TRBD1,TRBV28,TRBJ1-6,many,TGTGCCAGCAGTCAGGGGGCGCGGTTCAATTCACCCCTCCACTTT,CASSQGARFNSPLHF
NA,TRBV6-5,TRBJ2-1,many,TGTGCCAGCAGCGCCGCGGGACTCCCACCCTACAATGAGCAGTTCTTC,CASSAAGLPPYNEQFF
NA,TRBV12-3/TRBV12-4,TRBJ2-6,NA,TGTGCCAGCAGTTTAGGTAGGGTCGCCCCTGGGGCCAACGTCCTGACTTTC,CASSLGRVAPGANVLTF
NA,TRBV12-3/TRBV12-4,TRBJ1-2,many,TGTGCCAGCAGTTTCGGGGGGGCTAGTAGCTATGGCTACACCTTC,CASSFGGASSYGYTF
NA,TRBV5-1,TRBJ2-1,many,TGCGCCAGCAGCTTGGTACAGGGTGAGCAGTTCTTC,CASSLVQGEQFF
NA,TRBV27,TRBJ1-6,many,TGTGCCAGCAGTCCTACCCCCAGGGGCTGGAGCTCCTATAATTCACCCCTCCACTTT,CASSPTPRGWSSYNSPLHF
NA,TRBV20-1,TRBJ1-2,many,TGCAGTGCTAGAACGACCCTCCCGATGGTCCGCTACACCTTC,CSARTTLPMVRYTF
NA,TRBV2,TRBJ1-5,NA,TGTGCCAGCAGTAGTGATGGGGGGGCCGGCACAGATACGCAGCATTTT,CASSSDGGAGTDTQHF
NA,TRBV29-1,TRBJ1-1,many,TGCAGCGTTGATAAGGCCAACACTGAAGCTTTCTTT,CSVDKANTEAFF